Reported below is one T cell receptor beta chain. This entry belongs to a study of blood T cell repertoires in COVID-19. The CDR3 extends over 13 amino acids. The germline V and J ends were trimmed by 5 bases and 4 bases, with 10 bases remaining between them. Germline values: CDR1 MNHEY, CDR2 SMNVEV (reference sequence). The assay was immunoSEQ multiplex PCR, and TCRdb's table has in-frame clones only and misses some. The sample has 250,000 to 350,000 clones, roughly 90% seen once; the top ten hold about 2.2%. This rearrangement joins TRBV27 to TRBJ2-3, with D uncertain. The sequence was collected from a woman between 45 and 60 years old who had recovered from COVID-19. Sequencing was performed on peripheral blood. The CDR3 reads CASSPNPPDTQYF. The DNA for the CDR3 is TGTGCCAGCAGTCCAAATCCCCCAGATACGCAGTATTTT.